Listed here is a single TCR beta chain. It lacks a known antigen. Base qualities are missing; no much larger clone stands one base away. For sequencing of the TCRbeta CDR3 region, genomic DNA was extracted from the sorted cells. TCRbeta CDR3 regions were sequenced using the immunoSEQ Assay. Held by TCRdb, this immuneACCESS table contains in-frame sequences only and omits some clones. Under half of the omission traces to an unresolved V gene where checked; the cause of the rest is unknown. Within this sample are 100,000 to 120,000 clones, with 91% of them counted one time only. The ten most abundant clones make up under 0.85% of the sample. The trial excluded patients who had a history of autoimmune disease or who were on systemic immunosuppression. Peripheral blood for TCR sequencing was collected from all dose cohorts at baseline, on cycle 4 day 1, and on cycle 7 day 1. The samples were taken from a phase I, first-in-human, multicenter, open-label dose-escalation trial of ivuxolimab. Adults with locally advanced or metastatic melanoma, renal cell, hepatocellular, or head and neck squamous cell carcinoma were enrolled in the trial. Before TCR sequencing, CD4+ T cells and CD8+ T cells from peripheral blood were sorted into separate populations.

This sample stems from a study of OX40 agonist ivuxolimab in advanced cancers. Notes on the research overall: Ivuxolimab was an agonistic, fully human IgG2 monoclonal antibody directed against OX40 (CD134), a costimulatory receptor. Intravenous ivuxolimab was administered to patients every 2 weeks at six dose levels: 0.01, 0.1, 0.3, 1.5, 3 and 10 mg/kg. Of the approximately 54 patients in dose escalation, about 20 had hepatocellular carcinoma, roughly 15 had melanoma, 9 had renal cell carcinoma and 9 had head and neck cancer. In the dose-escalation cohort, 82.7% of patients were male, and the mean age was approximately 64 years, with a range of roughly 20 to 80. Prior anti-PD-1, anti-PD-L1 or anti-CTLA-4 therapy was permitted, and approximately 42% of dose-escalation patients had received checkpoint inhibitors. Partial responses were achieved by three dose-escalation patients, of whom one had hepatocellular carcinoma and two had cutaneous melanoma. Peripheral TCRbeta sequencing aimed to test whether ivuxolimab altered TCR sequence diversity and caused clonal T-cell expansion. The paper covers the monotherapy dose-escalation part of the phase I ivuxolimab trial, which included N ≈ 57 patients.

Results and caveats for the whole study, not just this receptor: The antigen specificity of the clonally expanded peripheral T cells was not determined. Low levels of normalized T-cell clonal expansion were also shown by some nonresponding patients. In the 0.1-3.0 mg/kg groups, partial responders were among the patients with the lowest normalized peripheral clonal expansion, particularly in CD8+ T cells. At doses of 0.1 to 3.0 mg/kg, clonal expansion of both CD4+ and CD8+ T cells in blood was seen between baseline and week 6. After ivuxolimab, more expanded clones were found on average in CD8+ T cells than in CD4+ T cells.

The CDR3 measures 13 amino acids from cysteine to phenylalanine. Only the CDR3 portion is preserved as DNA: 39 bases, with reading frame beginning at the first base. Sequences ENHRY (CDR1) and SYGVKD (CDR2) are obtained from the germline V gene. V and J lose 0 bases and 6 bases, and a span of 6 bases separates them. Sequences were derived from CD4+ or CD8+ T cells sorted from blood, sampled in a trial of the OX40 agonist ivuxolimab. The receptor comes from an adult with an advanced solid tumor such as melanoma, head and neck, liver or kidney cancer. The sequence links TRBV10-3 to TRBJ1-5; the D gene assignment is ambiguous. The CDR3 region reads CAISESGIQPQHF. The sequence in DNA is TGTGCCATCAGTGAGTCGGGGATTCAGCCCCAGCATTTT.